The entry below describes one T cell receptor (beta chain). Its antigen is as yet unknown. The CDR3 totals 18 residues. Trimming took 3 bases from V and 6 from J; bases not matched to a gene: 14. Germline lookup yields CDR1 MNHEY and CDR2 SMNVEV (reference sequence). Genomic DNA per cell subset filled all wells of several immunoSEQ plates. Generated by immunoSEQ multiplex PCR, the TCRdb table keeps only in-frame clones and is missing some. The table lists around 1,000,000 clones, 77% of them singletons, with approximately 0.9% in the top ten. This sample is drawn from a study of shared clonotypes between healthy human individuals. Whole-study results and caveats: Relative to clonotypes present in all four donors, those not shared had lower generation probabilities. Incomplete sequencing of sorted subsets was indicated by rarefaction despite large depth.

CD4+ cell separation produced CD45RA+ naive and CD45RA-negative memory subsets. The sequencing sample was made of memory CD4+ T cells from PBMCs. Subset defined: CD45RA-negative fraction. The chain uses TRBV27 and TRBJ2-1; 10 positions match TRBD2. This receptor was taken from a man aged 18-30 years in good health. Some clones in this sample may be carry-over from other donors' samples. CDR3 sequence reads: CASSFRLAGVSVPNEQFF. DNA for the CDR3: TGTGCCAGCAGTTTTAGGCTAGCGGGAGTTAGTGTGCCCAATGAGCAGTTCTTC.